The 21 T cell receptor beta chains below all came from one sample that was sequenced in a study of blood T cell repertoires in COVID-19. Generated by immunoSEQ multiplex PCR, the TCRdb table keeps only in-frame clones and is missing some. The sample holds about 25,000 clones; 85% to 90% are singletons and the top ten take roughly a fifth. The sample comprised peripheral blood. Source of these receptors: a human donor in a cohort sampled during active COVID-19.

This clone was observed a single time. The chain joins TRBV6-5 to TRBJ1-4; 10 nucleotides line up with TRBD1. This CDR3 is built from 15 residues. Germline lookup yields CDR1 MNHEY and CDR2 SVGAGI. V was pared by 6 bases and J by 8 bases, with 9 bases of the junction left unmatched. The CDR3 nucleotides are TGTGCCAGCAGCCTGGGGACAGGGGAGAAGGAAAAACTGTTTTTT. Translated, it gives CASSLGTGEKEKLFF.

J is TRBJ2-5 and V is TRBV10-3; 9 bases map to TRBD1. The CDR3 extends over 14 amino acids. Looked up from germline, CDR1 is ENHRY and CDR2 is SYGVKD. V trimming: 5 bases; J trimming: 4 bases; junction bases outside the gene matches: 5. CDR3 DNA: TGTGCCATCAGTACAGGGGGCGGGGGAGAGACCCAGTACTTC. It specifies CAISTGGGGETQYF.

This chain links TRBV7-2 with TRBJ2-7; 7 nucleotides match TRBD2. The V gene end was trimmed by 1 base and the J gene end by 3 bases; junction bases not matched to a gene: 15. This CDR3 spans 18 amino acids. Germline loops: CDR1 SGHTA, CDR2 FQGNSA. The DNA of the CDR3 is TGTGCCAGCAGCTTAGAACGGAGCGGTAGCGGGTCCCGCTACGAGCAGTACTTC. Translation: CASSLERSGSGSRYEQYF. The variable domain in full, completed from reference TRBV7-2 and TRBJ2-7, reads GAGVSQSPSNKVTEKGKDVELRCDPISGHTALYWYRQSLGQGLEFLIYFQGNSAPDKSGLPSDRFSAERTGGSVSTLTIQRTQQEDSAVYLCASSLERSGSGSRYEQYFGPGTRLTVT.

The genes are TRBV28 and TRBJ2-7, with TRBD2 matching 8 bases. The CDR3 totals 15 residues. CDR1 is MDHEN and CDR2 is SYDVKM in the germline V gene. Trimming cost V 5 bases and J 0 bases; bases outside gene matches: 6. The CDR3 is CASSPSSGLSYEQYF. DNA of the CDR3: TGTGCCAGCAGTCCCTCTAGCGGGCTCTCCTACGAGCAGTACTTC.

The J gene is TRBJ1-5, the V gene TRBV27, with D tentatively TRBD1 (6 bases). The CDR3 length is 14 residues. Per the germline V gene, CDR1 is MNHEY and CDR2 is SMNVEV (reference sequence). Between the trimmed V and J ends, which lost 0 bases and 7 bases, there was a span of 10 bases. CDR3 sequence (DNA): TGTGCCAGCAGTTTATCTGGGGGCGGGCAGCCCCAGCATTTT. It codes for CASSLSGGGQPQHF.

The gene calls are TRBV7-8 and TRBJ1-4, with unresolved D. The CDR3 is made up of 15 amino acids. Germline CDR1 SGHVS, CDR2 FQNEAQ. The ends were cut back, 0 bases at V and 7 bases at J, with 12 bases in the middle. CDR3 loop: CASSLAGYGSEKLFF. The CDR3 nucleotides are TGTGCCAGCAGCTTAGCCGGGTATGGTAGTGAAAAACTGTTTTTT. The full variable domain, in which reference TRBV7-8 and TRBJ1-4 provide the parts outside the CDR3, is GAGVSQSPRYKVAKRGQDVALRCDPISGHVSLFWYQQALGQGPEFLTYFQNEAQLDKSGLPSDRFFAERPEGSVSTLKIQRTQQEDSAVYLCASSLAGYGSEKLFFGSGTQLSVL.

CDR3: CASSLSGTGGETQYF. The CDR3 coding sequence is TGTGCCAGCAGTTTATCTGGGACAGGGGGCGAGACCCAGTACTTC. The V gene is TRBV28, the J gene TRBJ2-5, with TRBD1 matching over 12 bases. Germline V lookup: CDR1 MDHEN, CDR2 SYDVKM. The V and J ends lost 1 base and 5 bases, in that order; junction bases with no gene match: 2. CDR3 length: 15 residues.

This chain connects TRBV12-3 or TRBV12-4 to TRBJ1-1; D gene unclear. The CDR3 has 13 residues. Trimming left V 3 bases short and J 0 bases short, with 5 bases between. CDR3 residues: CASSLSVNTEAFF. The CDR3 DNA sequence: TGTGCCAGCAGTTTGTCGGTGAACACTGAAGCTTTCTTT.

CDR3 in DNA: TGCGCCAGCAGCCACCCCGGGACAGGGGGTCAGCCCCAGCATTTT. The encoded protein is CASSHPGTGGQPQHF. The rearrangement links TRBV4-1 to TRBJ1-5; 11 nucleotides align to TRBD1. With V trimmed by 3 bases and J by 6 bases, 4 bases remained unmatched. The CDR3 loop spans 15 amino acids. CDR1 and CDR2 from the germline V gene are MGHRA and YSYEKL.

J is TRBJ2-3 and V is TRBV11-1; D remains unclear. The CDR3 length is 14 residues. The V end lost 8 bases, the J end lost 4 bases, and 16 bases lay between the germline ends. CDR1 is SGHAT, CDR2 FQDESV, per germline (reference sequence). The CDR3 reads CASSLEILADTQYF. The CDR3 DNA reads TGTGCCAGCTCCCTAGAAATCCTTGCAGATACGCAGTATTTT.

V gene TRBV12-3 or TRBV12-4 combines with J gene TRBJ1-1, with unresolved D. Between the trimmed V and J ends, which lost 3 bases and 5 bases, there was a span of 10 bases. This CDR3 comprises 13 residues. The chain's CDR3 is CASSLPPGTEAFF. The CDR3, as DNA: TGTGCCAGCAGTTTGCCACCGGGGACTGAAGCTTTCTTT.

The V and J genes are TRBV27 and TRBJ2-1; no definite D call. The length of the CDR3 is 13 residues. The ends were cut back, 4 bases at V and 3 bases at J, with 7 bases in the middle. In germline, CDR1 is MNHEY, CDR2 SMNVEV (reference sequence). The CDR3 region has the DNA TGTGCCAGCAGTTCCCTAGGCTACAATGAGCAGTTCTTC. It is translated as CASSSLGYNEQFF.

The gene calls are TRBV1 and TRBJ2-7; the table's TRBD1 call for D was not verified on the DNA. TRBV1 is given as a pseudogene. CDR3 length equals 15 residues. CDR3 DNA: TGCACCAGCAGCCAAGAACAGGGACAGACTGAAGAGCAGTACTTC. It yields the protein CTSSQEQGQTEEQYF.

This chain joins TRBV18 and TRBJ2-3; a weak D match, TRBD1 (5 bases). The CDR3 consists of 15 residues. Germline V CDR1 and CDR2: KGHSH, LQKENI. The V end was cut by 2 bases, the J end by 0 bases, with 9 bases between. This CDR3 is CASSPSQGSTDTQYF. As DNA, the CDR3 is TGTGCCAGCTCACCAAGCCAGGGTAGCACAGATACGCAGTATTTT.

The gene calls are TRBV3-1 (or the pseudogene TRBV3-2) and TRBJ2-7; 8 bases agree with TRBD2. The germline V gene encodes CDR1 LGHDT and CDR2 YNNKEL (reference sequence). The CDR3 length is 18 residues. The trim removed 4 bases at V and 0 bases at J, leaving 14 bases unmatched. CDR3 DNA: TGTGCCAGCAGCCGTTGGCTCCCCCCGCGGGAGGACTCCTACGAGCAGTACTTC. Its protein product is CASSRWLPPREDSYEQYF.

CDR3 sequence (DNA): TGTGCCAGCAGGGCGGACATACCTGGTCAGCCCCAGCATTTT. This gives the protein CASRADIPGQPQHF. V gene TRBV2 combines with J gene TRBJ1-5; D may be TRBD1 (5 bases). With 6 bases removed from V and 6 bases from J, the gap between germline ends came to 15 bases. The CDR3 contains 14 residues. CDR1 is SNHLY and CDR2 is FYNNEI in the germline V gene.

V is TRBV6-5 and J is TRBJ2-7, with 10 bases aligning to TRBD1. This CDR3 comprises 13 residues. The J segment lost 6 bases and the V segment lost 9 bases, leaving 8 bases of the junction unmatched. The germline gives CDR1 MNHEY, CDR2 SVGAGI. CDR3 sequence: CASWTGGGFEQYF. The CDR3 region has the DNA TGTGCCAGTTGGACAGGGGGTGGATTCGAGCAGTACTTC.

The chain has TRBV9 and TRBJ1-3, with no clear D. Trimming stripped 1 base from V and 3 bases from J, with 8 bases between. This CDR3 spans 14 amino acids. The V gene's germline CDR1 is SGDLS and CDR2 YYNGEE. CDR3 loop: CASSVSQVGNTIYF. CDR3 in DNA: TGTGCCAGCAGCGTATCGCAGGTTGGAAACACCATATATTTT.

The chain recombines TRBV4-1 with TRBJ2-2; D remains unclear. Deletions cut 1 base from V and 1 base from J, with 7 bases between. The CDR3 sequence is 15 residues long. The germline CDR1 and CDR2 sequences are MGHRA and YSYEKL. CDR3 residues: CASSQVSGNTGELFF. CDR3 DNA: TGCGCCAGCAGCCAAGTATCAGGGAACACCGGGGAGCTGTTTTTT.

This chain uses TRBV6-4 with TRBJ2-6, with D tentatively TRBD2 (7 bases). Trimming pared 2 bases from V and 0 bases from J, leaving 14 bases between. The CDR3 contains 18 residues. CDR1 is MRHNA and CDR2 is SNTAGT in the germline V gene. The DNA for the CDR3 is TGTGCCAGCAGTGACGAGGGGGAGGGCAACTCTGGGGCCAACGTCCTGACTTTC. Protein product: CASSDEGEGNSGANVLTF.

The genes are TRBV6-4 and TRBJ2-5; D possibly corresponds to TRBD2 (6 bases). Germline CDR1 is MRHNA and CDR2 is SNTAGT. The CDR3 contains 13 residues. V lost 6 bases, J lost 4 bases, and 12 bases lay in between. The CDR3 here is CASSILAGETQYF. In nucleotides, the CDR3 is TGTGCCAGCAGCATACTAGCCGGAGAGACCCAGTACTTC.